This T cell receptor (beta chain) was documented in a study of T-cell memory formation after mild COVID-19. CDR3 length equals 14 residues. Germline V gives CDR1 MGHDK, CDR2 SYGVNS. V dropped 4 bases and J dropped 4 bases, with 10 bases sitting between them. From the 5' RACE reads, TCRdb called clonotypes with MiXCR, one entry per CDR3 protein. The table lists a few hundred thousand distinct CDR3 sequences, roughly an eighth of them singletons. Sequencing was done on a sample of PBMCs or a T cell subset sorted from them (not recorded which). The chain links TRBV25-1 to TRBJ1-4, with D tentatively TRBD1 (6 bases). The clonotype was recovered from a young man who had mild COVID-19 (a few samples of this study predate the infection). Cell type and time point are not known. This CDR3 reads CASSGGTRNEKLFF. For the CDR3, the DNA is TGTGCCAGCAGTGGGGGGACACGTAATGAAAAACTGTTTTTT.